This T cell receptor beta chain came from a study of T cell repertoires in cytomegalovirus infection. As for the study in general: Selection of CMV epitopes for the study included recently identified HLA-C-restricted and well-studied HLA-B-restricted ones. An indication of both CMV infection and matching HLA type came from public TCR beta signatures. Study-wide results and caveats: Carriage of CMV together with the relevant HLA was identifiable through cumulative public TCR beta family frequency.

TCRdb itself ran the reads through MiXCR, one entry per CDR3 protein. The data hold around 430,000 distinct CDR3 sequences, with about 39% observed a single time. Germline V gene data show CDR1 as SGHAT and CDR2 as FQNNGV. Trimming removed 5 bases from V and 1 base from J, with 15 bases in between. The CDR3 consists of 16 residues. On this clonotype: Its target is unknown.

This receptor was identified in a human donor in good health (CMV status not recorded). Some clones in this sample may be carry-over from other donors' samples. The J gene is TRBJ2-1, the V gene TRBV11-2; D gene uncertain. Sequencing used cultured PBMCs, obtained from culture after CMV antigen stimulation. The CDR3 DNA sequence: TGTGCCAGCAGCCAGTACGGCTATACGTCCTACAATGAGCAGTTCTTC. Translated, it gives CASSQYGYTSYNEQFF.